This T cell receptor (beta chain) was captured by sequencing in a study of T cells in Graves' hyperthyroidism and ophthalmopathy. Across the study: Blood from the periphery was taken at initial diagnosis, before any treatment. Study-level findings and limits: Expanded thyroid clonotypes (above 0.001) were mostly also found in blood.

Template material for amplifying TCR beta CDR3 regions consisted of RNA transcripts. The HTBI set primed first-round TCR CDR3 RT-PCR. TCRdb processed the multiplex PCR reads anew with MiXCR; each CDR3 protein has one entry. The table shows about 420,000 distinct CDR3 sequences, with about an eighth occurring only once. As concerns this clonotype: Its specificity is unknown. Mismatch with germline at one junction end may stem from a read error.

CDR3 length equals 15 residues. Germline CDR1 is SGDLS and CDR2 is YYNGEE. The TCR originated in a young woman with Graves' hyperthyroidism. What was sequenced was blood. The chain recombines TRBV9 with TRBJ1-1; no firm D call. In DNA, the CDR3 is TGTGCCAGCAGCGTAGCTAACCAAATGAACACTGAAACTTTCTTT. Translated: CASSVANQMNTETFF.